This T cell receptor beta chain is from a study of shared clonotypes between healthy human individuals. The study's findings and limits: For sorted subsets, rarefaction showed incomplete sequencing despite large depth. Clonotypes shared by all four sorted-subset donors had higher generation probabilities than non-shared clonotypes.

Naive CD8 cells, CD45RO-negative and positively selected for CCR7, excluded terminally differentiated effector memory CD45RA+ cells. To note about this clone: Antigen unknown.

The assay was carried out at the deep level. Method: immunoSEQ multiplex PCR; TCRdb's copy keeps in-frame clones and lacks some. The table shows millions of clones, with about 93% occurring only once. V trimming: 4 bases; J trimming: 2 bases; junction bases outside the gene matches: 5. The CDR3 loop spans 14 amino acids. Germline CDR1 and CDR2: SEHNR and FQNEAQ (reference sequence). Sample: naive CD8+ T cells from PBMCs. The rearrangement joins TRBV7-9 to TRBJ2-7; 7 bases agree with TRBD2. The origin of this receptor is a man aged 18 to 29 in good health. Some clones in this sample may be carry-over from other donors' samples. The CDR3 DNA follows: TGTGCCAGCAGCTCCCGAGCGGGAACCTACGAGCAGTACTTC. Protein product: CASSSRAGTYEQYF. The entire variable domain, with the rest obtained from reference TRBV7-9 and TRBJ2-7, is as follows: DTGVSQNPRHKITKRGQNVTFRCDPISEHNRLYWYRQTLGQGPEFLTYFQNEAQLEKSRLLSDRFSAERPKGSFSTLEIQRTEQGDSAMYLCASSSRAGTYEQYFGPGTRLTVT.